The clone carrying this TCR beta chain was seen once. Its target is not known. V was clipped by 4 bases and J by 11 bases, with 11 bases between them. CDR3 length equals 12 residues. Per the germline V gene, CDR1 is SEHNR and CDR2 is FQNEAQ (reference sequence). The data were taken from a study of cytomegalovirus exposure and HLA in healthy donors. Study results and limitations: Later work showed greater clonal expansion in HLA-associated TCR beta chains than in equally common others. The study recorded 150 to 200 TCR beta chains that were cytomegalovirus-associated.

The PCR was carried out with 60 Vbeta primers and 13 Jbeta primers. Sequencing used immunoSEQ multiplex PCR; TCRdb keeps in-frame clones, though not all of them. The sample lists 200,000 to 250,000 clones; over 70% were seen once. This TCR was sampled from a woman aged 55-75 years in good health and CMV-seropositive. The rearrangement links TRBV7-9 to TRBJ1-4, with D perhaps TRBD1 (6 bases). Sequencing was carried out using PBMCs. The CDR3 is CASSSGQGKLFF. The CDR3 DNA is TGTGCCAGCAGCTCGGGCCAGGGGAAACTGTTTTTT.